These 14 T cell receptor beta chains came from one sample sequenced in a study of human T cells and chemical hapten exposure. TCRdb re-analysed the RACE reads in MiXCR, keeping a single row per CDR3 protein. The sample yields about 380,000 distinct CDR3 sequences, more than 4.5% seen once. Noted time point: patch test 1, 2 weeks after DPC sensitization. The sample's treatment: therapeutic diphenylcyclopropenone sensitization with weekly scalp DPC. The sample in question was whole blood, obtained in connection with sensitization to the hapten diphenylcyclopropenone (DPC). These receptors were taken from a woman in her forties or fifties with alopecia areata. Some clones in this sample may be carry-over from other donors' samples.

This clonotype was detected ten times or more. V gene TRBV30 combines with J gene TRBJ1-1; D remains ambiguous. The CDR3 has 16 amino acids. With 0 bases removed from V and 1 base from J, the gap between germline ends came to 15 bases. Germline V gene lookup returns CDR1 GTSNPN and CDR2 SVGIG (reference sequence). The CDR3 is CAWSVVKRLRNTEAFF. The DNA for the CDR3 is TGTGCCTGGAGTGTAGTTAAGAGACTTAGGAACACTGAAGCTTTCTTT.

This clonotype was found a few times. The chain employs TRBV3-1 and TRBJ2-1; 12 bases are shared with TRBD2. Trimming removed 0 bases from V and 1 base from J; junction bases left unmatched: 1. This CDR3 comprises 17 residues. Germline V gives CDR1 LGHDT, CDR2 YNNKEL (reference sequence). The CDR3 here is CASSQDGLAGSYNEQFF. For the CDR3, the DNA is TGTGCCAGCAGCCAAGATGGACTAGCGGGGTCCTACAATGAGCAGTTCTTC.

The chain employs TRBV18 and TRBJ2-3, with D unclear. This CDR3 comprises 16 residues. V was pared by 3 bases and J by 0 bases, with 13 bases between. In germline, CDR1 is KGHSH, CDR2 LQKENI. The CDR3: CASSPVQGKSTDTQYF. For the CDR3, the DNA is TGTGCCAGCTCACCCGTTCAAGGGAAAAGCACAGATACGCAGTATTTT.

The table lists this clonotype with a few counts. The CDR3 DNA reads as TGTGCCAGCACCCTGGGACAGACCCAAGAGACCCAGTACTTC. Its protein product is CASTLGQTQETQYF. The chain combines TRBV2 with TRBJ2-5; 7 bases align to TRBD1. Germline CDR1 is SNHLY and CDR2 is FYNNEI. The trim removed 7 bases at V and 1 base at J, leaving 6 bases unmatched. This CDR3 has 14 amino acids.

This clonotype was seen a few times. A junction boundary mismatches the germline segment, possibly from a read error. The rearrangement joins TRBV24-1 to TRBJ2-1; 9 bases align to TRBD2. The CDR3 is 14 residues long. Germline V gene sequence: CDR1 KGHDR, CDR2 SFDVKD. CDR3 nucleotides: TGTGCCACCAGTCGCACCGGGATAGCGGGAGAACTCGGGTTC. It codes for CATSRTGIAGELGF.

This clonotype was seen many times. This rearrangement joins TRBV6-6 to TRBJ1-2; weak D call: TRBD1 (6 bases). CDR3 length: 12 amino acids. The germline gives CDR1 MNHNY, CDR2 SVGAGI (reference sequence). V was pared by 9 bases and J by 0 bases, with 8 bases between. This chain's CDR3 is CARTGANYGYTF. CDR3 nucleotide sequence: TGTGCCAGGACAGGAGCTAACTATGGCTACACCTTC.

This clonotype was counted ten times or more. V usage is TRBV20-1 and J usage is TRBJ2-7; TRBD1 agrees at 7 bases. The length of the CDR3 is 12 residues. V lost 5 bases and J lost 6; bases outside the gene matches: 7. Germline assignment: CDR1 DFQATT and CDR2 SNEGSKA (reference sequence). The CDR3 coding sequence is TGCAGTGCTGCAAGACAGGGATCCGAGCAGTACTTC. It is translated as CSAARQGSEQYF.

This clonotype was observed a few times. This chain links TRBV10-3 with TRBJ2-7; 15 bases fit TRBD2. The CDR3 totals 13 residues. V gave up 10 bases and J gave up 13 bases; unmatched junction bases: 11. Germline V gene lookup returns CDR1 ENHRY and CDR2 SYGVKD. CDR3 DNA: TGTGCCACCCGGGGACTAGCGGGGGGCAACGAATACTTC. Translating gives CATRGLAGGNEYF.

This clonotype was counted ten times or more. The rearrangement links TRBV5-1 to TRBJ1-1; the D is unclear. Trimming removed 0 bases from V and 0 bases from J, with 9 bases in between. CDR3 size: 15 residues. From germline, CDR1 is SGHRS and CDR2 YFSETQ. The CDR3 here is CASSLAWEMNTEAFF. In nucleotides, the CDR3 is TGCGCCAGCAGCTTGGCCTGGGAAATGAACACTGAAGCTTTCTTT.

Ten or more counts support this clonotype. The CDR3 reads CASSSPGRNTIYF. Written as DNA, the CDR3 is TGTGCCAGCAGCTCCCCCGGGCGAAACACCATATATTTT. This chain links TRBV11-2 with TRBJ1-3; no clear D. The CDR3 is made up of 13 amino acids. V was clipped by 4 bases and J by 5 bases, with 9 bases between them. The germline V gene encodes CDR1 SGHAT and CDR2 FQNNGV.

The table lists this clonotype with many counts. The V call is TRBV6-2 or TRBV6-3, the J call TRBJ1-2; 9 bases fit TRBD1. CDR1 is MNHEY and CDR2 is SVGEGT in the germline V gene. This CDR3 has 15 residues. Losses at the gene ends were 7 bases for V and 2 bases for J; bases not matched to a gene: 8. CDR3 loop: CASTEQGALNYGYTF. The DNA for the CDR3 is TGTGCCAGCACCGAACAGGGGGCGCTGAACTATGGCTACACCTTC.

V and J are TRBV5-1 and TRBJ1-5; D gene ambiguous. CDR1 is SGHRS, CDR2 YFSETQ, per germline. The V and J ends lost 0 bases and 5 bases respectively, with 6 bases between them. CDR3 length equals 13 residues. CDR3 sequence reads: CASSLGAYQPQHF. DNA for the CDR3: TGCGCCAGCAGCTTGGGGGCCTATCAGCCCCAGCATTTT. Full variable domain (outside the CDR3, taken from reference TRBV5-1 and TRBJ1-5): KAGVTQTPRYLIKTRGQQVTLSCSPISGHRSVSWYQQTPGQGLQFLFEYFSETQRNKGNFPGRFSGRQFSNSRSEMNVSTLELGDSALYLCASSLGAYQPQHFGDGTRLSIL.

Ten or more counts support this clonotype. The rearrangement uses TRBV5-1 and TRBJ1-2; tentatively, D is TRBD1 (5 bases). The germline CDR1 and CDR2 sequences are SGHRS and YFSETQ. The length of the CDR3 is 14 residues. The V end was cut by 5 bases, the J end by 2 bases, with 13 bases between. The CDR3 DNA is TGCGCCAGCAGGGGGGACGGCGTGAACTATGGCTACACCTTC. Translation: CASRGDGVNYGYTF.

In its sample, this clonotype was seen many times. The CDR3 loop is CSASRGAHNEQFF. The CDR3 coding sequence is TGCAGTGCATCGCGGGGGGCCCACAATGAGCAGTTCTTC. V gene TRBV20-1 combines with J gene TRBJ2-1, with TRBD2 matching 8 bases. The V gene's germline CDR1 is DFQATT and CDR2 SNEGSKA (reference sequence). This CDR3 contains 13 residues. Trimming cost V 6 bases and J 5 bases; bases outside gene matches: 6.